The 10 T cell receptor beta chains presented below share a single source sample, sequenced in a study of regulatory T cells in long-lasting Graves disease. Time point meaning: newly diagnosed GD, antithyroid drugs for less than 3 months. From PBMCs, RNA was extracted and then used to make the TCR library. Libraries of TCR beta came from iRepertoire HTBI primers plus Arm-PCR of CDR3 regions. TCRdb reprocessed the multiplex PCR reads via MiXCR and lists one record per CDR3 protein. The repertoire holds about 320,000 distinct CDR3 sequences, with more than 15% as singletons. The sequencing used peripheral blood mononuclear cells (PBMCs), collected at new diagnosis, from a patient treated with antithyroid drugs. These receptor sequences come from a female donor with Graves disease.

The chain uses TRBV2 and TRBJ2-7, with a tentative D call TRBD2 (6 bases). CDR3 size: 15 residues. Germline CDR1 SNHLY, CDR2 FYNNEI. Trimming removed 5 bases from V and 7 bases from J, with 21 bases in between. The CDR3 here is CASSPTRASEGEQYF. CDR3 nucleotide sequence: TGTGCCAGCAGTCCGACTAGAGCCTCGGAGGGGGAGCAGTACTTC.

This clonotype was seen many times. The chain is built from TRBV5-6 and TRBJ2-3; D may be TRBD2 (6 bases). Germline V lookup: CDR1 SGHDT, CDR2 YYEEEE. This CDR3 has 15 amino acids. Trimming took 4 bases from V and 4 from J, leaving 16 bases between them. The CDR3 DNA reads as TGTGCCAGCAGCCCCTCGACTAGTAGCGCAGATACGCAGTATTTT. It yields the protein CASSPSTSSADTQYF.

V gene TRBV24-1 combines with J gene TRBJ2-3; no clear D gene. This CDR3 has 14 amino acids. CDR1 KGHDR and CDR2 SFDVKD come from the germline V gene. With 4 bases removed from V and 1 base from J, the gap between germline ends came to 8 bases. CDR3: CATSESGRTDTQYF. The DNA for the CDR3 is TGTGCCACCAGTGAATCCGGACGCACAGATACGCAGTATTTT.

CDR3 protein: CASSIVPGETYEQYF. The CDR3, as DNA: TGTGCCAGTAGTATAGTTCCGGGAGAAACCTACGAGCAGTACTTC. The chain joins TRBV19 to TRBJ2-7, with a weak D call TRBD2 (6 bases). Trimming removed 1 base at V and 2 bases at J, with 12 bases between. Looked up from germline, CDR1 is LNHDA and CDR2 is SQIVND (reference sequence). This CDR3 spans 15 amino acids.

This clonotype was counted ten times or more. The CDR3 spells CASSSFGTGQETQYF. The CDR3 nucleotides are TGTGCCAGCAGCTCATTCGGGACAGGGCAAGAGACCCAGTACTTC. The chain joins TRBV11-2 to TRBJ2-5, with TRBD1 matching 9 bases. This CDR3 has 15 amino acids. The junction had 5 bases not matched to a gene; V was cut back by 4 bases and J by 2 bases. The germline CDR1 and CDR2 sequences are SGHAT and FQNNGV.

This clonotype was observed many times. The chain links TRBV11-2 to TRBJ2-1; 8 bases match TRBD2. This CDR3 is built from 16 residues. Germline V CDR1 and CDR2: SGHAT, FQNNGV. Trimming removed 5 bases from V and 2 bases from J; junction bases left unmatched: 8. The CDR3 reads CASSENSGITYNEQFF. The CDR3 DNA sequence: TGTGCCAGCAGCGAGAATAGCGGGATTACCTACAATGAGCAGTTCTTC.

This clonotype was counted only a few times. The V gene is TRBV12-3 or TRBV12-4, the J gene TRBJ1-3; TRBD1 is a possible D gene (5 bases). V lost 7 bases to trimming and J lost 0 bases, with 13 bases between them. There are 15 residues in the CDR3. CDR3 residues: CASTPRQSSGNTIYF. As DNA, the CDR3 is TGTGCCAGCACCCCGAGACAGTCCTCTGGAAACACCATATATTTT.

This clonotype came up many times. This chain connects TRBV2 to TRBJ2-7, with D hard to call. V was clipped by 9 bases and J by 0 bases, with 6 bases between them. The CDR3 runs to 11 residues. From germline, CDR1 is SNHLY and CDR2 FYNNEI. The CDR3 DNA is TGTGCCAGTTCAATCTCCTACGAGCAGTACTTC. It yields the protein CASSISYEQYF.

This clonotype came up a few times. V is TRBV10-3 and J is TRBJ2-4; D might be TRBD2 (6 bases). The germline CDR1 and CDR2 sequences are ENHRY and SYGVKD. This CDR3 has 16 amino acids. Trimming stripped 3 bases from V and 2 bases from J, with 14 bases between. CDR3 sequence reads: CAISDEAGLPKNIQYF. CDR3 sequence (DNA): TGTGCCATCAGTGATGAGGCGGGACTTCCCAAAAACATTCAGTACTTC.

This clonotype was recorded at least ten times. The V call is TRBV3-1, the J call TRBJ1-2, with TRBD1 as a possible D gene (6 bases). The CDR3 covers 13 residues. The germline CDR1 and CDR2 sequences are LGHDT and YNNKEL (reference sequence). V shed 0 bases and J shed 5 bases, with 7 bases lying between them. CDR3 in amino acids: CASSQETGYGYTF. The CDR3 bases are TGTGCCAGCAGCCAAGAAACAGGGTATGGCTACACCTTC.